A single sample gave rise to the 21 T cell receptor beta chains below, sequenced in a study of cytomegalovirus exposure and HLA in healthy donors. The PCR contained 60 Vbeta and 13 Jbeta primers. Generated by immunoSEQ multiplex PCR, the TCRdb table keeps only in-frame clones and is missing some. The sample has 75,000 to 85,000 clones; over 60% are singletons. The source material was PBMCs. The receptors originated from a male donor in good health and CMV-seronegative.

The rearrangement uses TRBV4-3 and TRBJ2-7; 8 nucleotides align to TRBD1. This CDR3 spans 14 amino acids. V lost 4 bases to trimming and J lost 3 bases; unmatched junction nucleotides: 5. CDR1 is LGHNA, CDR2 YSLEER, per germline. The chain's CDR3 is CASSPGTGGYEQYF. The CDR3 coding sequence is TGCGCCAGCAGCCCGGGGACAGGAGGCTACGAGCAGTACTTC.

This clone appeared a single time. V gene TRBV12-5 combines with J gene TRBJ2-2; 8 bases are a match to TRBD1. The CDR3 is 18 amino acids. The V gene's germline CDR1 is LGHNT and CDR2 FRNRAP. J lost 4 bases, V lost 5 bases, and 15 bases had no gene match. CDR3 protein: CASGPTGQGAVGTGELFF. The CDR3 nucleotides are TGTGCTAGTGGTCCCACAGGACAGGGAGCTGTTGGCACCGGGGAGCTGTTTTTT.

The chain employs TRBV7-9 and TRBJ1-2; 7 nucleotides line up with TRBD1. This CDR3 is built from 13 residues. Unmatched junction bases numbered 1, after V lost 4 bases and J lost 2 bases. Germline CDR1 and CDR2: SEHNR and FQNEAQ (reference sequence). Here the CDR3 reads CASSWDRNYGYTF. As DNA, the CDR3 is TGTGCCAGCAGCTGGGACAGAAACTATGGCTACACCTTC.

The CDR3 DNA is TGCGCCAGCAGCCAGGACTTCGTAGGTCGGGGTGGAAACACCATATATTTT. It is translated as CASSQDFVGRGGNTIYF. The chain links TRBV4-3 to TRBJ1-3; D gene uncertain. V was shortened by 3 bases and J by 3 bases, with 18 bases between the two germline ends. CDR3 length equals 17 residues. Germline lookup yields CDR1 LGHNA and CDR2 YSLEER.

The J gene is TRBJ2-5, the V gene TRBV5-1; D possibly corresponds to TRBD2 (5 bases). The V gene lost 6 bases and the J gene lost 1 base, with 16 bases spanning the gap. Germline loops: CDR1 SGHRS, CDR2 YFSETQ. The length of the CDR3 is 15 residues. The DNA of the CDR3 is TGCGCCAGCACCCTAGAGGCTAGCTCCCAAGAGACCCAGTACTTC. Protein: CASTLEASSQETQYF.

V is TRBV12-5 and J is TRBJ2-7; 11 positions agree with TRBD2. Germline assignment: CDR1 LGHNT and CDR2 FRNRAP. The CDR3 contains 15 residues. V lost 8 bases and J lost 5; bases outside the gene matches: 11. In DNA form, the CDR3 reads TGTGCTAGTACTCTAGCGGGGGGCCCCGTCCACGAGCAGTACTTC. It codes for CASTLAGGPVHEQYF.

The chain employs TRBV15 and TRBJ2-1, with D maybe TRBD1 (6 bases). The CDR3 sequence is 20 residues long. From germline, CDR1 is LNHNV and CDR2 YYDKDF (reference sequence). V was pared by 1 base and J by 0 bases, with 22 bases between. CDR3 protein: CATSRGLTPSWTVSYNEQFF. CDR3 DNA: TGTGCCACCAGCAGAGGTCTGACCCCTTCCTGGACAGTCTCCTACAATGAGCAGTTCTTC.

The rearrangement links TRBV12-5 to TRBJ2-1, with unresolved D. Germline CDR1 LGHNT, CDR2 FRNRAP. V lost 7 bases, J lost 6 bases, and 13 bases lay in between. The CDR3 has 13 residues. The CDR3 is CASALTEANEQFF. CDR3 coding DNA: TGTGCTAGTGCCTTGACTGAAGCCAATGAGCAGTTCTTC. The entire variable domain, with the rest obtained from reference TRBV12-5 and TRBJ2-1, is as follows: DARVTQTPRHKVTEMGQEVTMRCQPILGHNTVFWYRQTMMQGLELLAYFRNRAPLDDSGMPKDRFSAEMPDATLATLKIQPSEPRDSAVYFCASALTEANEQFFGPGTRLTVL.

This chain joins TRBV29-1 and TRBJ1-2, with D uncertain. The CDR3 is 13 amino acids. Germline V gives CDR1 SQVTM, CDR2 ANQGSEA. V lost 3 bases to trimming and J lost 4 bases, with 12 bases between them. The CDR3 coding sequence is TGCAGCGTTGACCCCCAAATCAGCTATGGCTACACCTTC. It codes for CSVDPQISYGYTF.

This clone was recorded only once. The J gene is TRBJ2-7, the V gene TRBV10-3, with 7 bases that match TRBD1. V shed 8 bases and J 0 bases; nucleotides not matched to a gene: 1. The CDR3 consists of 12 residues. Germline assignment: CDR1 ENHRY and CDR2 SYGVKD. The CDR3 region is CAIGDSSYEQYF. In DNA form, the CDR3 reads TGTGCCATCGGGGACAGCTCCTACGAGCAGTACTTC.

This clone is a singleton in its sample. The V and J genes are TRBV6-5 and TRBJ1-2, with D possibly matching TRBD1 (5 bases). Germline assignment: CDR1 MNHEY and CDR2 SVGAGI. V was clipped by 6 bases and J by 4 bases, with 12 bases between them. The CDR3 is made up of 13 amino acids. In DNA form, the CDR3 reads TGTGCCAGCAGATTTCGACAGACCTATGGCTACACCTTC. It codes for CASRFRQTYGYTF.

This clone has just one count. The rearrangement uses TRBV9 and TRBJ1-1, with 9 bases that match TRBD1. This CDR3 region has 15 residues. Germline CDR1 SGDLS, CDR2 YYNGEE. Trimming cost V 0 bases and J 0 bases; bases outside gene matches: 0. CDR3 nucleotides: TGTGCCAGCAGCGTAGGGACAGGGGTGAACACTGAAGCTTTCTTT. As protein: CASSVGTGVNTEAFF.

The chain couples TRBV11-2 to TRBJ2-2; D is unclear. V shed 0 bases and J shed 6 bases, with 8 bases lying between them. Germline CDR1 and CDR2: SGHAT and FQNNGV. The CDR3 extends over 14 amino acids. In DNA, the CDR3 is TGTGCCAGCAGCTTAGATTTTATCTCCGGGGAGCTGTTTTTT. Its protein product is CASSLDFISGELFF.

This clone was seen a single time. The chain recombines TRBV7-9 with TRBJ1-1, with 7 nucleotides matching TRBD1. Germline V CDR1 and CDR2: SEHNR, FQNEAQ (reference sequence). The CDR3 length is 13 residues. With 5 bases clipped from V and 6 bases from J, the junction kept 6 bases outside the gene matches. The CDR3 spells CASSTRQGPEAFF. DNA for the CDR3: TGTGCCAGCAGCACCCGACAGGGCCCTGAAGCTTTCTTT.

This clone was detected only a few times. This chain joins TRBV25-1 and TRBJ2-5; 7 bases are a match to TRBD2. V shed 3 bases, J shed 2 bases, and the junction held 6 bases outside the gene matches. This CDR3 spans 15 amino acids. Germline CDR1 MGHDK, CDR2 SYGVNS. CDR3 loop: CASSDAGVAQETQYF. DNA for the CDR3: TGTGCCAGCAGTGACGCGGGAGTCGCTCAAGAGACCCAGTACTTC. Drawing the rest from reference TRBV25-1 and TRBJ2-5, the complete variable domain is EADIYQTPRYLVIGTGKKITLECSQTMGHDKMYWYQQDPGMELHLIHYSYGVNSTEKGDLSSESTVSRIRTEHFPLTLESARPSHTSQYLCASSDAGVAQETQYFGPGTRLLVL.

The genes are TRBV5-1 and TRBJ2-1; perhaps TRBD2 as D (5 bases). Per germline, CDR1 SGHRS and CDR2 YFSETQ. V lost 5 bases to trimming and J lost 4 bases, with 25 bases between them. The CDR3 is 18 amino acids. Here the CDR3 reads CASSASRAAESPYNEQFF. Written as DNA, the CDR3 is TGCGCCAGCAGTGCCTCACGGGCAGCGGAATCGCCGTACAATGAGCAGTTCTTC.

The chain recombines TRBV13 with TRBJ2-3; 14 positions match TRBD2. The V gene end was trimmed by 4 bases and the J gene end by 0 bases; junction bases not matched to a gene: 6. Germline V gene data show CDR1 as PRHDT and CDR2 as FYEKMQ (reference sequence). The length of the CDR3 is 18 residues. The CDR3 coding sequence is TGTGCCAGCAGCTGGACGGGACTAGCGGGGGTTAGCACAGATACGCAGTATTTT. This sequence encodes CASSWTGLAGVSTDTQYF.

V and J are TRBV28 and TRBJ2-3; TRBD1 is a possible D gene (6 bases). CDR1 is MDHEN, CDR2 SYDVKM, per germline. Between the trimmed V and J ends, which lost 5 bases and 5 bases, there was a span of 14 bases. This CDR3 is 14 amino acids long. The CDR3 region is CASSPRQAEDTQYF. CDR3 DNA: TGTGCCAGCAGTCCTAGACAGGCCGAAGATACGCAGTATTTT.

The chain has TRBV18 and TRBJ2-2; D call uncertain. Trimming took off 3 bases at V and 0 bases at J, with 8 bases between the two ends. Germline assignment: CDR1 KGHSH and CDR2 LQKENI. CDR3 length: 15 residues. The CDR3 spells CASSPIRANTGELFF. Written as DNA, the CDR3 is TGTGCCAGCTCACCCATTCGAGCGAACACCGGGGAGCTGTTTTTT.

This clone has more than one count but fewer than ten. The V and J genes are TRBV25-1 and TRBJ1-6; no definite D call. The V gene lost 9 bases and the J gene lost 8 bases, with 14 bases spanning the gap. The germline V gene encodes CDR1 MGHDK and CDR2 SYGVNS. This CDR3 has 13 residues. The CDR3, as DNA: TGTGCCAGTCGCGAGAGGAGGGATTCACCCCTCCACTTT. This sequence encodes CASRERRDSPLHF. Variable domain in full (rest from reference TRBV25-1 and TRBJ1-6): EADIYQTPRYLVIGTGKKITLECSQTMGHDKMYWYQQDPGMELHLIHYSYGVNSTEKGDLSSESTVSRIRTEHFPLTLESARPSHTSQYLCASRERRDSPLHFGNGTRLTVT.

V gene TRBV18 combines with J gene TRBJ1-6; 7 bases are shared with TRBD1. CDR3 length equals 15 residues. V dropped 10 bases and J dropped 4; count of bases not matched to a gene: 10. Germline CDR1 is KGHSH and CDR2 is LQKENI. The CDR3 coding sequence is TGTGCCACCCGGGGGACGGGACAGTATAATTCACCCCTCCACTTT. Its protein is CATRGTGQYNSPLHF.